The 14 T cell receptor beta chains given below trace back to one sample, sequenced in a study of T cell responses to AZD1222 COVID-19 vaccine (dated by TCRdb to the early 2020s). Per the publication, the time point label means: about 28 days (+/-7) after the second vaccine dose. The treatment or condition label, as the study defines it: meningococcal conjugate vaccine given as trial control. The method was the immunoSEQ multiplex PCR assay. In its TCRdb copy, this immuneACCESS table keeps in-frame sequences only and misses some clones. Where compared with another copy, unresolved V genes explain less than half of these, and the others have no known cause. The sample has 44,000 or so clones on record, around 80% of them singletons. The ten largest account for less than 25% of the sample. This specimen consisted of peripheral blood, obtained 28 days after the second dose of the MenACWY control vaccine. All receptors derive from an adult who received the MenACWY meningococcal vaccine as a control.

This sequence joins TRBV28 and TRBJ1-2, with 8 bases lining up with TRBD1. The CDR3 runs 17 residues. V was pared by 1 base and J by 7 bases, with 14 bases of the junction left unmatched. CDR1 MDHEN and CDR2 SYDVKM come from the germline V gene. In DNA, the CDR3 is TGTGCCAGCAGTTTATCACCAGGGGGCCCCGCTTTGGGTGGCTACACCTTC. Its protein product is CASSLSPGGPALGGYTF.

CDR3 sequence (DNA): TGTGCCTGGAGTGATTTCACTGAAGCTTTCTTT. It encodes CAWSDFTEAFF. The chain links TRBV30 to TRBJ1-1; D remains unclear. The CDR3 contains 11 residues. In germline, CDR1 is GTSNPN, CDR2 SVGIG (reference sequence). Deletions cut 1 base from V and 4 bases from J, with 4 bases between.

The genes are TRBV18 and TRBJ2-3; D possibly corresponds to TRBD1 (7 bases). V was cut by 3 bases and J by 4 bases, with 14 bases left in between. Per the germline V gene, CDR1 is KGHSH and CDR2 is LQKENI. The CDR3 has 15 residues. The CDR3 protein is CASSPRQGGSDTQYF. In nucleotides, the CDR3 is TGTGCCAGCTCACCCCGACAGGGAGGATCAGATACGCAGTATTTT.

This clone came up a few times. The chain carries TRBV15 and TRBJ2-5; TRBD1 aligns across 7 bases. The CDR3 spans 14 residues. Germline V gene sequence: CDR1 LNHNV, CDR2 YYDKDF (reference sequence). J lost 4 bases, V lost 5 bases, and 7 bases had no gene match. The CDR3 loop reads CATSGHKGAETQYF. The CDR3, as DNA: TGTGCCACCAGCGGACATAAGGGGGCAGAGACCCAGTACTTC.

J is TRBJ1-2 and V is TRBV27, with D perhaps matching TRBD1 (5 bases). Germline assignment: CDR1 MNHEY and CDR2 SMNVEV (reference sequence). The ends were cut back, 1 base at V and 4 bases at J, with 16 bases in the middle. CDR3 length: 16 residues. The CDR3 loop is CASSLFAQGSGYGYTF. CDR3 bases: TGTGCCAGCAGTTTATTCGCTCAGGGTAGTGGCTATGGCTACACCTTC.

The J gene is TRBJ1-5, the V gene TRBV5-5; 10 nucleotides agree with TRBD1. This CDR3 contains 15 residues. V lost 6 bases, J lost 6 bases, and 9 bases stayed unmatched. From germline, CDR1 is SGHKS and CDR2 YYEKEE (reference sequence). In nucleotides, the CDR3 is TGTGCCAGCACTCCTTTGGGACAGGGGAGTCAGCCCCAGCATTTT. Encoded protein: CASTPLGQGSQPQHF.

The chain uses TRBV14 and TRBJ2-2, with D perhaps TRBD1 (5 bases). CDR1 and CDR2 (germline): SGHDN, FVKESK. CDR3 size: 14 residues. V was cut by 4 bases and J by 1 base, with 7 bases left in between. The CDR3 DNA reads TGTGCCAGCAGCCGACAGTTGAACACCGGGGAGCTGTTTTTT. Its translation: CASSRQLNTGELFF.

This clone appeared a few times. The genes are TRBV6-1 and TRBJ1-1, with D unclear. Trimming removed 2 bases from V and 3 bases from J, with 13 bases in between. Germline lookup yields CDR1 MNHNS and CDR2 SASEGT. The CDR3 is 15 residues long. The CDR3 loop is CASSENLAEHTEAFF. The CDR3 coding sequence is TGTGCCAGCAGTGAAAATCTGGCGGAACACACTGAAGCTTTCTTT.

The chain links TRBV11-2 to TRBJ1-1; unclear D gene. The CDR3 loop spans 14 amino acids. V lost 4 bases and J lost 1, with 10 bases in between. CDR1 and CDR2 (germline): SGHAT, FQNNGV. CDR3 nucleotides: TGTGCCAGCAGCTCGGTGAGATGGAACACTGAAGCTTTCTTT. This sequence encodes CASSSVRWNTEAFF.

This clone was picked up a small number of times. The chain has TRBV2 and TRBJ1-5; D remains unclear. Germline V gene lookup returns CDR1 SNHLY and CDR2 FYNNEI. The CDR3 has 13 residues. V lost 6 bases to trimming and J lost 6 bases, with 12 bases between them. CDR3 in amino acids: CASRRQKGQPQHF. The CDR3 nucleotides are TGTGCCAGCAGGAGGCAGAAAGGTCAGCCCCAGCATTTT. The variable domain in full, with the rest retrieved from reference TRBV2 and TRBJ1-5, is EPEVTQTPSHQVTQMGQEVILRCVPISNHLYFYWYRQILGQKVEFLVSFYNNEISEKSEIFDDQFSVERPDGSNFTLKIRSTKLEDSAMYFCASRRQKGQPQHFGDGTRLSIL.

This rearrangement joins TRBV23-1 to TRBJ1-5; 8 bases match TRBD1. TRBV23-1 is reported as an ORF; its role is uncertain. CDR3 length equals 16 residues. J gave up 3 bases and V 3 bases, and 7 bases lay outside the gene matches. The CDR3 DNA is TGCGCCAGCAGTCATTTGCCGGGACAGGACAATCAGCCCCAGCATTTT. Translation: CASSHLPGQDNQPQHF.

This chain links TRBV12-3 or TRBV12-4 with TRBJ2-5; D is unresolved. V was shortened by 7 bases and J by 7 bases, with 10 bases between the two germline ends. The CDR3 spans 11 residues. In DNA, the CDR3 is TGTGCCAGCACGCAGAGAGGGACCCAGTACTTC. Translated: CASTQRGTQYF.

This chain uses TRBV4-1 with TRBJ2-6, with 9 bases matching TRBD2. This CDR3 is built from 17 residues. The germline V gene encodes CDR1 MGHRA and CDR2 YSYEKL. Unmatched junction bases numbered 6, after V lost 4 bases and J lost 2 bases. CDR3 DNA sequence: TGCGCCAGCAGCCCCCCTAGCGGGATGACTGGGGCCAACGTCCTGACTTTC. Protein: CASSPPSGMTGANVLTF.

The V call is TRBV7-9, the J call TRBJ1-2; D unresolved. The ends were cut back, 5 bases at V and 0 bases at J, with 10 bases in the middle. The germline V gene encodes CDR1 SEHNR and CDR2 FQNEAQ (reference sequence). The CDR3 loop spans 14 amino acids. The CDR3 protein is CASSPSSANYGYTF. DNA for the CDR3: TGTGCCAGCAGCCCCAGCTCCGCTAACTATGGCTACACCTTC.